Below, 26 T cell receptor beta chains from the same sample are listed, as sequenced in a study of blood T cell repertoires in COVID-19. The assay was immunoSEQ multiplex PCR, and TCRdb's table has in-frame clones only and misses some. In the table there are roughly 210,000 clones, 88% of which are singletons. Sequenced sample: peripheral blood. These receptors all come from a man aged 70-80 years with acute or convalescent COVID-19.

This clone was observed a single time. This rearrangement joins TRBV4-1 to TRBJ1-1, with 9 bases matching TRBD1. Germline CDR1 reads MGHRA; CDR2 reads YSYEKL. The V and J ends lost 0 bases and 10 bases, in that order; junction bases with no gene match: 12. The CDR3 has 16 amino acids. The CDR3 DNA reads TGCGCCAGCAGCCAAGATCCCCCGACAGGGGGAGGTCGAGCTTTCTTT. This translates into CASSQDPPTGGGRAFF.

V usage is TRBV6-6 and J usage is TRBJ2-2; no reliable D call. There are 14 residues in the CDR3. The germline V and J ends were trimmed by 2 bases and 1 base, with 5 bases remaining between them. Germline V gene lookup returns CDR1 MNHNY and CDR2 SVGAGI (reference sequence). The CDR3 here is CASSYGRNTGELFF. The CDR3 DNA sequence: TGTGCCAGCAGTTACGGCAGGAACACCGGGGAGCTGTTTTTT.

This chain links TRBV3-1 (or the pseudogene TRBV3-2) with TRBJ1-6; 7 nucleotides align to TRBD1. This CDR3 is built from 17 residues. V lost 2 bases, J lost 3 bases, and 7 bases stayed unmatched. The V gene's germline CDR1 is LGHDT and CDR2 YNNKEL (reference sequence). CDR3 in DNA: TGTGCCAGCAGCCAATATCCAGGGGGGATCTATAATTCACCCCTCCACTTT. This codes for CASSQYPGGIYNSPLHF.

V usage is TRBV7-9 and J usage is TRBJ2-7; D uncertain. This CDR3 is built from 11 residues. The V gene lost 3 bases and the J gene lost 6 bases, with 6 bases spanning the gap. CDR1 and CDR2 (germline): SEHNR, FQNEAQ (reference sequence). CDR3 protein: CASSFASEQYF. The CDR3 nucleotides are TGTGCCAGCAGCTTTGCCAGCGAGCAGTACTTC.

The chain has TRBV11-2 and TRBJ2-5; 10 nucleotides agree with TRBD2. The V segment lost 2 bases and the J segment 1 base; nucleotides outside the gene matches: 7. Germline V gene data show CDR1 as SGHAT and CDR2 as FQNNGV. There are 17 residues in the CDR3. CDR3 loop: CASSLRVAGGTQETQYF. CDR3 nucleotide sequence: TGTGCCAGCAGCTTAAGGGTAGCGGGAGGAACCCAAGAGACCCAGTACTTC. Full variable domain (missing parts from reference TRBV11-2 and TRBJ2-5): EAGVAQSPRYKIIEKRQSVAFWCNPISGHATLYWYQQILGQGPKLLIQFQNNGVVDDSQLPKDRFSAERLKGVDSTLKIQPAKLEDSAVYLCASSLRVAGGTQETQYFGPGTRLLVL.

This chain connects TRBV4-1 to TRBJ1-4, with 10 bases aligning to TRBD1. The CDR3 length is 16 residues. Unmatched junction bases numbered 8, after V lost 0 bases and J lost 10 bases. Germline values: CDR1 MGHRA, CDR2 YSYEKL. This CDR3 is CASSQEAETGGGKLFF. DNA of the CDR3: TGCGCCAGCAGCCAAGAGGCTGAGACAGGGGGCGGAAAACTGTTTTTT.

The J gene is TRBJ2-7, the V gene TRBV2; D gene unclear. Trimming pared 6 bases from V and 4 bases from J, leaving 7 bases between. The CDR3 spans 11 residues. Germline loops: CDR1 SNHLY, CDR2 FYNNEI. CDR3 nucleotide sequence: TGTGCCAGCAGCGTGACTTACGAGCAGTACTTC. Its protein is CASSVTYEQYF.

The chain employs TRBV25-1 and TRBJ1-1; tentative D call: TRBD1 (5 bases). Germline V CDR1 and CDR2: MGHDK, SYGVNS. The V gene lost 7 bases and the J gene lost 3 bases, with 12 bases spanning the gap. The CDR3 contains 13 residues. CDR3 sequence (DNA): TGTGCCAGCAAGTTCTCGGGGGACACTGAAGCTTTCTTT. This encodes CASKFSGDTEAFF.

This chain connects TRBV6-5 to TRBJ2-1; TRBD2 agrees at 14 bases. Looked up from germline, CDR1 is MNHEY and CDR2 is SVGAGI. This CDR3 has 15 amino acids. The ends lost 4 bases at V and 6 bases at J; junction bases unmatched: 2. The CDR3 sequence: CASSWTSGRPNEQFF. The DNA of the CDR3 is TGTGCCAGCAGTTGGACTAGCGGGAGGCCCAATGAGCAGTTCTTC.

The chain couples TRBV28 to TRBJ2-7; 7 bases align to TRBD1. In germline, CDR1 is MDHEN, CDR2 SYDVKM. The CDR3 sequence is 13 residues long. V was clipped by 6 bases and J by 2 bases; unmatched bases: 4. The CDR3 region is CASRTGATYEQYF. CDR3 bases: TGTGCCAGCAGAACAGGGGCGACCTACGAGCAGTACTTC.

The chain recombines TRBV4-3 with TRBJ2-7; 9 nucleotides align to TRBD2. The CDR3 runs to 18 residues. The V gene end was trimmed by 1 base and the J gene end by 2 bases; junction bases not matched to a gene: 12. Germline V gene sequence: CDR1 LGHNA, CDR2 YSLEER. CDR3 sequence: CASSQVASGISFTYEQYF. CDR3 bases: TGCGCCAGCAGCCAAGTGGCTAGCGGGATCTCCTTCACCTACGAGCAGTACTTC.

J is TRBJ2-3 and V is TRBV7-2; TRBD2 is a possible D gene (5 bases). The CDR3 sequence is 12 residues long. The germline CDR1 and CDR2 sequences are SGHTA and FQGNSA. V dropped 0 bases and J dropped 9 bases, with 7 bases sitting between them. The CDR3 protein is CASSLARGTQYF. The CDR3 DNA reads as TGTGCCAGCAGCTTAGCGCGCGGGACGCAGTATTTT. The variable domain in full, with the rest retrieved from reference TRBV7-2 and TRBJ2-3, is GAGVSQSPSNKVTEKGKDVELRCDPISGHTALYWYRQSLGQGLEFLIYFQGNSAPDKSGLPSDRFSAERTGGSVSTLTIQRTQQEDSAVYLCASSLARGTQYFGPGTRLTVL.

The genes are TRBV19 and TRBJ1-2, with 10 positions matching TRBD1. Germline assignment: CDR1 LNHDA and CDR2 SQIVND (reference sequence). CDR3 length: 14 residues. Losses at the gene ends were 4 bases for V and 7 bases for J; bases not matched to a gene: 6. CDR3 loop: CASSTTGGGFGYTF. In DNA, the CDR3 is TGTGCCAGTAGTACGACAGGGGGCGGATTTGGCTACACCTTC.

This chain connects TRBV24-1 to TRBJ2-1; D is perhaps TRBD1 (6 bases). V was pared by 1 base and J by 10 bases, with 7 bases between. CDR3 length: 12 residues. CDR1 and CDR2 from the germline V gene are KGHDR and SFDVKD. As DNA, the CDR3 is TGTGCCACCAGTGATTTTACAGGGGAGCAGTTCTTC. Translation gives CATSDFTGEQFF.

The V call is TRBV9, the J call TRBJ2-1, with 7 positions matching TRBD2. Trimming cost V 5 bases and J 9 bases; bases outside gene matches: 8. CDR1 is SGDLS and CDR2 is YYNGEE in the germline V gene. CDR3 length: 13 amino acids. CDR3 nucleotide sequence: TGTGCCAGCAGTCCCAACTGGGGGGGTGAGCAGTTCTTC. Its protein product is CASSPNWGGEQFF.

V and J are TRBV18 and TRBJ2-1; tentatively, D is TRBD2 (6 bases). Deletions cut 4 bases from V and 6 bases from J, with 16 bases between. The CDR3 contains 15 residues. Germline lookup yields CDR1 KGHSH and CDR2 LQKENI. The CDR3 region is CASSHKGGTSNEQFF. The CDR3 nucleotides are TGTGCCAGCTCACATAAGGGCGGGACTTCCAATGAGCAGTTCTTC.

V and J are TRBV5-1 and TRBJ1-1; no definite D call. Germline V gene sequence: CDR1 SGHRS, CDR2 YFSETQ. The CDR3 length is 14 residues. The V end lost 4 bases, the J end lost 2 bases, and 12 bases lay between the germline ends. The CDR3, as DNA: TGCGCCAGCAGCCACGGACGGGGAAACACTGAAGCTTTCTTT. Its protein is CASSHGRGNTEAFF.

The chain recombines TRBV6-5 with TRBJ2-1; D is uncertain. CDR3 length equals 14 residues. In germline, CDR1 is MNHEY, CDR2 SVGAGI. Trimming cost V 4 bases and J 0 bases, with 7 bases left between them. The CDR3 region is CASSFRSSYNEQFF. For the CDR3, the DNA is TGTGCCAGCAGTTTCAGAAGCTCCTACAATGAGCAGTTCTTC.

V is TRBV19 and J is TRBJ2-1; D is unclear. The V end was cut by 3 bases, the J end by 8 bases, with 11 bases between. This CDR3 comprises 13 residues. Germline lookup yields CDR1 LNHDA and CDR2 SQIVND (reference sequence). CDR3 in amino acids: CASSIYSLDEQFF. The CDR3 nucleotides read TGTGCCAGTAGTATTTATAGTTTAGATGAGCAGTTCTTC.

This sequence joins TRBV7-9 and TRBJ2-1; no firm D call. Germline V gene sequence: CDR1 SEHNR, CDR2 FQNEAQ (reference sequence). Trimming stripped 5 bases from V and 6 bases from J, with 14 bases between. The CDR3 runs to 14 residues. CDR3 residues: CASSPLGSPNEQFF. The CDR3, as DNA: TGTGCCAGCAGCCCTCTCGGTTCTCCCAATGAGCAGTTCTTC. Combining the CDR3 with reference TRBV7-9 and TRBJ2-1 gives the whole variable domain DTGVSQNPRHKITKRGQNVTFRCDPISEHNRLYWYRQTLGQGPEFLTYFQNEAQLEKSRLLSDRFSAERPKGSFSTLEIQRTEQGDSAMYLCASSPLGSPNEQFFGPGTRLTVL.

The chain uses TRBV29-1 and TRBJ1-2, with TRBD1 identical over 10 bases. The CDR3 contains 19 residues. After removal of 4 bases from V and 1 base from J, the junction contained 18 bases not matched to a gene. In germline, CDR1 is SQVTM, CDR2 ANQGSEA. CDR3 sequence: CSVGLARWDRGRINYGYTF. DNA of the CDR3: TGCAGCGTTGGGTTAGCCAGATGGGACAGGGGTCGAATTAACTATGGCTACACCTTC. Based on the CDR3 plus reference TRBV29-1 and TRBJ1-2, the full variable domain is SAVISQKPSRDICQRGTSLTIQCQVDSQVTMMFWYRQQPGQSLTLIATANQGSEATYESGFVIDKFPISRPNLTFSTLTVSNMSPEDSSIYLCSVGLARWDRGRINYGYTFGSGTRLTVV.

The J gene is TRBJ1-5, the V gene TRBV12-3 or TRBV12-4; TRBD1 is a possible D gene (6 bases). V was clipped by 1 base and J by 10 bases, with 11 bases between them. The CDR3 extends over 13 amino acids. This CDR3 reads CASSLEGGSPQHF. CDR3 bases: TGTGCCAGCAGTTTAGAGGGGGGGAGTCCCCAGCATTTT.

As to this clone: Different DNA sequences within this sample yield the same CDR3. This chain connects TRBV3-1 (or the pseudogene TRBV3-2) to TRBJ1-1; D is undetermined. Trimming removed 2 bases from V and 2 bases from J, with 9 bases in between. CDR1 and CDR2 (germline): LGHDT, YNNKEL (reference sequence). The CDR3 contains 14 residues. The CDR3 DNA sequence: TGTGCCAGCAGCCAACGGGATCGTAACACTGAAGCTTTCTTT. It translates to CASSQRDRNTEAFF.

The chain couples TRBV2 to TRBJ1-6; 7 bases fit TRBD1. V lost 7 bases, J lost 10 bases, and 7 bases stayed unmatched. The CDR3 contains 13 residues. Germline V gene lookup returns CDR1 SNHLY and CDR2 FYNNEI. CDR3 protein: CASNRQGSSPLHF. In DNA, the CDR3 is TGTGCCAGCAACCGACAGGGAAGCTCACCCCTCCACTTT.

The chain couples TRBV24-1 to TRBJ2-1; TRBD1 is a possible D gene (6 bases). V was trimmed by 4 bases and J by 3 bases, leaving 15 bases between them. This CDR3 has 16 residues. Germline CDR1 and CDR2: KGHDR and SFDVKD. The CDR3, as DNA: TGTGCCACCAGTGACCCCGGACAGAACAACTACAATGAGCAGTTCTTC. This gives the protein CATSDPGQNNYNEQFF.

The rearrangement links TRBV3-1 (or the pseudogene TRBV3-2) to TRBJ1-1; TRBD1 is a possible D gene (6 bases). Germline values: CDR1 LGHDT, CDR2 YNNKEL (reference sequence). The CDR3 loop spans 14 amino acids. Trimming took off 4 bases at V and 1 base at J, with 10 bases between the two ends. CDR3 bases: TGTGCCAGCAGCCCCCAGGGGCGGAACACTGAAGCTTTCTTT. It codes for CASSPQGRNTEAFF.